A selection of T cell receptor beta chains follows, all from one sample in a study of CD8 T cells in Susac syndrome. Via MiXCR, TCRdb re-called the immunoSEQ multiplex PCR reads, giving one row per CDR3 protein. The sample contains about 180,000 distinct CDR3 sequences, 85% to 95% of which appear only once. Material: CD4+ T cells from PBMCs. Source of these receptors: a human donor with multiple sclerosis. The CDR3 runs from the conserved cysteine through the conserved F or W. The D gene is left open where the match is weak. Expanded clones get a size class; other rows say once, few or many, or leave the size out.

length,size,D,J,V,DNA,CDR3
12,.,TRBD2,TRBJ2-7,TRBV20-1,TGCAGTGCTGAGCGGGAGGGCTACGAGCAGTACTTC,CSAEREGYEQYF
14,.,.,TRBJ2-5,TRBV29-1,TGCAGCGTTGAAGGGATGGGGAATACTGAGACCCAGTACTTC,CSVEGMGNTETQYF
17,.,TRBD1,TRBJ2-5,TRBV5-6,TGTGCCAGCAGCTTGGCAGCCGGGACAGGGGTCAAAGAGACCCAGTACTTC,CASSLAAGTGVKETQYF
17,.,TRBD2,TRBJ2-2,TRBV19,TGTGCCAGTAGTATTCTACTAGCGGGAGGTGGCACCGGGGAGCTGTTTTTT,CASSILLAGGGTGELFF
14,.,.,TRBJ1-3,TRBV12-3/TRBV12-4,TGTGCCAGCAGTCGGGACGGTGGAAGGAACACCATATATTTT,CASSRDGGRNTIYF
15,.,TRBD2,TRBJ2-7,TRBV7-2,TGTGCCAGCAGCTTAGTAGCGGGGGGGATCTACGAGCAGTACTTC,CASSLVAGGIYEQYF
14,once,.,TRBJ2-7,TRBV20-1,TGCAGTGCTAGGGTTGCCGGGAGCTCCTACGAGCAGTACTTC,CSARVAGSSYEQYF
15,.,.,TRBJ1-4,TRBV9,TGTGCCAGCAGCGTAGAACCACAGGGAAGTGAAAAACTGTTTTTT,CASSVEPQGSEKLFF
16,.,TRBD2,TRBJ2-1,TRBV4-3,TGCGCCAGCAGCCCATCACTAGCGGGAGGGCCAACTGAGCAGTTCTTC,CASSPSLAGGPTEQFF
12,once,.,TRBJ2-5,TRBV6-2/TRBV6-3,TGTGCCAGCAGGGCGGAGGGAGAGACCCAGTACTTC,CASRAEGETQYF
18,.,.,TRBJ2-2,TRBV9,TGTGCCAGCAGCGTAGTCGGAGGGGGAGCGGCTCACACCGGGGAGCTGTTTTTT,CASSVVGGGAAHTGELFF
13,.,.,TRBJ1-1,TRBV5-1,TGCGCCAGCAGCTTGACAGGGAACCCTGAAGCTTTCTTT,CASSLTGNPEAFF
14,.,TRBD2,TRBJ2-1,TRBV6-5,TGTGCCAGCAGAATTAGCGGGAGTTACAATGAGCAGTTCTTC,CASRISGSYNEQFF
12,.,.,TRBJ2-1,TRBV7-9,TGTGCCAGCAGCGTATATACAAGAGGGCAGTTCTTC,CASSVYTRGQFF
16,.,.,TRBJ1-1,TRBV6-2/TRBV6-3,TGTGCCAGCATACCCCTGGCCCCCCCTGGGGGAACTGAAGCTTTCTTT,CASIPLAPPGGTEAFF
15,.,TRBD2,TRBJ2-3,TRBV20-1,TGCAGTGCTCCTCGGGGGGGGCCATGGGCAGATACGCAGTATTTT,CSAPRGGPWADTQYF
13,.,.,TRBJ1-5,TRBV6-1,TGTGCCAGCAGTGAAGTTGGGGATCAGCCCCAGCATTTT,CASSEVGDQPQHF
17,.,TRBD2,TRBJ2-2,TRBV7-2,TGTGCCAGCAGCTCATCTCCTAGCGGGGCGAACACCGGGGAGCTGTTTTTT,CASSSSPSGANTGELFF
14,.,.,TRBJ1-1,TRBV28,TGTGCCAGCAGTTATGGGGAAGGGGACACTGAAGCTTTCTTT,CASSYGEGDTEAFF
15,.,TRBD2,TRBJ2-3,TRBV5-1,TGCGCCAGCAGCCCCACCGGGACTAACACAGATACGCAGTATTTT,CASSPTGTNTDTQYF
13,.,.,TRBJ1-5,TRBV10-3,TGTGCCATCGGTGGAGGGAGCAATCAGCCCCAGCATTTT,CAIGGGSNQPQHF
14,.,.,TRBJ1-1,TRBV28,TGTGCCAGCAGTCCCCCCACCATCCGGACTGAAGCTTTCTTT,CASSPPTIRTEAFF
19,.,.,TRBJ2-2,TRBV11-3,TGTGCCAGCAGCTTAGATCAATGGGGTGGGGGATCGGACACCGGGGAGCTGTTTTTT,CASSLDQWGGGSDTGELFF
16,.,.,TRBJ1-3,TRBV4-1,TGCGCCAGCAGCCTACGATTCCCCGGCGACGGAAACACCATATATTTT,CASSLRFPGDGNTIYF
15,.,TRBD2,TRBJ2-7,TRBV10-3,TGTGCCATCAGTGGAGTAGGGAGGGCCGGTTACGAGCAGTACTTC,CAISGVGRAGYEQYF
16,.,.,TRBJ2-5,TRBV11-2,TGTGCCAGCAGCTTAAGATTGGGGCTTCAACAAGAGACCCAGTACTTC,CASSLRLGLQQETQYF
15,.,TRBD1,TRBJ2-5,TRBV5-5,TGTGCCAGCAGCTTTGGACAGGGGATTTTAGAGACCCAGTACTTC,CASSFGQGILETQYF
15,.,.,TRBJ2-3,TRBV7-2,TGTGCCAGTGTATGGGGCGGGACACACACAGATACGCAGTATTTT,CASVWGGTHTDTQYF
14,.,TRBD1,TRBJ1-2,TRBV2,TGTGCCAGCAGGCTGGGACAGGGGATTAATGGCTACACCTTC,CASRLGQGINGYTF
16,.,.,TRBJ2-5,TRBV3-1,TGTGCCAGCAGCCTCTCGGAGGGGCCGAGGGGAGAGACCCAGTACTTC,CASSLSEGPRGETQYF
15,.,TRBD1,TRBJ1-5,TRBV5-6,TGTGCCAGCAGCTTGGGGAGGGGGCGCGATCAGCCCCAGCATTTT,CASSLGRGRDQPQHF
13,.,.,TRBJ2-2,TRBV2,TGTGCCAGCAGTGAGAGGGGCACCGGGGAGCTGTTTTTT,CASSERGTGELFF
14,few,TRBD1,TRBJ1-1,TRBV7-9,TGTGCCAGCAGAGACAGGGGGCCACAACGGAAAGCTTTCTTT,CASRDRGPQRKAFF
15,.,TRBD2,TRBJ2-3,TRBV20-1,TGCAGTGCTAGAGACGCGGGAGGGCCCTCTGATACGCAGTATTTT,CSARDAGGPSDTQYF
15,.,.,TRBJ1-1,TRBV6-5,TGTGCCAGCAGTTTCGCACCTGGACAGTCCCGAGGGGCTTTCTTT,CASSFAPGQSRGAFF
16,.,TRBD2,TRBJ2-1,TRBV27,TGTGCCAGCAGTCTCAGGACTAGCGGGCTCTACAATGAGCAGTTCTTC,CASSLRTSGLYNEQFF
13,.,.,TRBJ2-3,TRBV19,TGTGCCAGTAGAACTCCTAGCACAGATACGCAGTATTTT,CASRTPSTDTQYF
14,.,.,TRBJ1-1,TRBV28,TGTGCCAGCAGTTTGGTACAGGTCCACACTGAAGCTTTCTTT,CASSLVQVHTEAFF
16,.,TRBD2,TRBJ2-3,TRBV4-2,TGTGCCAGCAGCCAAGAAACGGGGGGAAACACAGATACGCAGTATTTT,CASSQETGGNTDTQYF
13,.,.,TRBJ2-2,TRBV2,TGTGCCAGCAGTCGTACTAGGACCGGGGAGCTGTTTTTT,CASSRTRTGELFF
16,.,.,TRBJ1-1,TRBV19,TGTGCCAGTAGTATAGGAGGGCGGGGTGGTGCGGCGGCAGCTTTCTTT,CASSIGGRGGAAAAFF
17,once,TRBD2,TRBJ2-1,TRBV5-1,TGCGCCAGCAGCTTGGTAGCTAGCGGGAGTGTGCCCAATGAGCAGTTCTTC,CASSLVASGSVPNEQFF
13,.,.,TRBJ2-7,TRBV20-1,TGCAGTGCTAGGGTCTTCCCCCTCTACGAGCAGTACTTC,CSARVFPLYEQYF
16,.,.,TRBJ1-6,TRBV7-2,TGTGCCAGCAGGGACAACAGAAGCTCCTATAATTCACCCCTCCACTTT,CASRDNRSSYNSPLHF
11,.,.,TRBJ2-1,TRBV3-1,TGTGCCAGCGCCCTTCGGGACGAGCAGTTCTTC,CASALRDEQFF
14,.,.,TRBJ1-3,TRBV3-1,TGTGCCAGCAGCCAAGATAGGTCTGGAAACACCATATATTTT,CASSQDRSGNTIYF
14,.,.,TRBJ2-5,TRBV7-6,TGTGCCAGCAGCTTGGGGGTGTACCAAGAGACCCAGTACTTC,CASSLGVYQETQYF
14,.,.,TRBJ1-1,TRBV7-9,TGTGCCAGCTTCCCTGGGAGCCTGAACACTGAAGCTTTCTTT,CASFPGSLNTEAFF
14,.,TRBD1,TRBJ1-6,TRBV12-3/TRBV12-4,TGTGCCAGCAGTTCACAGGGGCTGAATTCACCCCTCCACTTT,CASSSQGLNSPLHF
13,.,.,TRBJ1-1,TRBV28,TGTGCCAGCAGTTTATATACTCTCGCTGAAGCTTTCTTT,CASSLYTLAEAFF
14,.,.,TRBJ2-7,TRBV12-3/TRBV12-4,TGTGCCAGCAGTACGCTGAGGAGGGGTCACGAGCAGTACTTC,CASSTLRRGHEQYF
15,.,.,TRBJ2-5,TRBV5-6,TGTGCCAGCAGCGCCGCGGGACAGCTTCAAGAGACCCAGTACTTC,CASSAAGQLQETQYF
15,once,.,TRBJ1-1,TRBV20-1,TGCAGTGCTAGAGATCACACAGGGAAGAACACTGAAGCTTTCTTT,CSARDHTGKNTEAFF
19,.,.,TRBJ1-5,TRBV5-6,TGTGCCAGCAGCTTTACGGGGGGCATCCCTAAGTATAGCAATCAGCCCCAGCATTTT,CASSFTGGIPKYSNQPQHF
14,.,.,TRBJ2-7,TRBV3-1,TGTGCCAGCAGCCAATTGGGGGATTCCCACGAGCAGTACTTC,CASSQLGDSHEQYF